The T cell receptor beta chain under discussion was sequenced for a study of T cells after yellow fever vaccination. The germline V and J ends were trimmed by 11 bases and 6 bases, with 16 bases remaining between them. The CDR3 spans 12 residues. Germline values: CDR1 SGHTA, CDR2 FQGNSA. Each CDR3 protein gets one entry after TCRdb re-called the 5' RACE reads with MiXCR. The sample lists some 320,000 distinct CDR3 sequences, about 9.5% occurring once. The chain employs TRBV7-2 and TRBJ2-5; no clear D. This TCR derives from a man aged 18-30 years who received the YFV17D yellow fever vaccine. This material consisted of PBMCs, taken on the day of the first yellow fever vaccination. For the CDR3, the DNA is TGTGCCTCCTCAGACACTATAAAGACCCAGTACTTC. As protein: CASSDTIKTQYF.